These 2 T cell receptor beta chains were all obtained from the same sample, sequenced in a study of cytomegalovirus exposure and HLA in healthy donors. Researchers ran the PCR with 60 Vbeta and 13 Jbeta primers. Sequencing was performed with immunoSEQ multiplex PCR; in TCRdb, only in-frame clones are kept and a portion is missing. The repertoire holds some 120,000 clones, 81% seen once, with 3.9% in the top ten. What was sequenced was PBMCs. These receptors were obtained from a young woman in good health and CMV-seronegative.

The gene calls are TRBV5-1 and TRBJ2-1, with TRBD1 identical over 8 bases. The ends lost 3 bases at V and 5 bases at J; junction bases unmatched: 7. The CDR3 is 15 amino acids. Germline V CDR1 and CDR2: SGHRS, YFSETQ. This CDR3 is CASSSIPGQDNEQFF. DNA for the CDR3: TGCGCCAGCAGCTCGATACCGGGACAGGACAATGAGCAGTTCTTC. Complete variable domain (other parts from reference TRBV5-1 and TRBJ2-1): KAGVTQTPRYLIKTRGQQVTLSCSPISGHRSVSWYQQTPGQGLQFLFEYFSETQRNKGNFPGRFSGRQFSNSRSEMNVSTLELGDSALYLCASSSIPGQDNEQFFGPGTRLTVL.

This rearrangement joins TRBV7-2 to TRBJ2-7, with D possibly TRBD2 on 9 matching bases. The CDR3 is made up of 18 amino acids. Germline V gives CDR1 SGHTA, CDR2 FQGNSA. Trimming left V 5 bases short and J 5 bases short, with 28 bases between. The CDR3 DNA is TGTGCCAGCAGCACCCCCGGCTCTGGCGGGAGGGACAGGCACGAGCAGTACTTC. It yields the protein CASSTPGSGGRDRHEQYF.